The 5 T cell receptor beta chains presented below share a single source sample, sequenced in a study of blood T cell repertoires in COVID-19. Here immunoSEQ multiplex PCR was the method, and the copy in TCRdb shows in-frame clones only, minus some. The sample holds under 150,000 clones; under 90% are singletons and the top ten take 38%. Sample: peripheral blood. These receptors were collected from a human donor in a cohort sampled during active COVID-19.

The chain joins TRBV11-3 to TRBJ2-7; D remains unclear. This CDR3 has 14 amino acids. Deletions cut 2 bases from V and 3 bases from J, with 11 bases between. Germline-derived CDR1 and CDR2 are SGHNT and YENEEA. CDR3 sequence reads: CASSLSWPDYEQYF. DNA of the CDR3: TGTGCCAGCAGCTTATCATGGCCCGACTACGAGCAGTACTTC.

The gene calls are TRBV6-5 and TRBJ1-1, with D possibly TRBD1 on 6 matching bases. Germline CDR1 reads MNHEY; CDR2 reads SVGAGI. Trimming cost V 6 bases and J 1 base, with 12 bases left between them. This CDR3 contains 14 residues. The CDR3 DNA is TGTGCCAGCAGCCCGACAGGATGGAACACTGAAGCTTTCTTT. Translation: CASSPTGWNTEAFF.

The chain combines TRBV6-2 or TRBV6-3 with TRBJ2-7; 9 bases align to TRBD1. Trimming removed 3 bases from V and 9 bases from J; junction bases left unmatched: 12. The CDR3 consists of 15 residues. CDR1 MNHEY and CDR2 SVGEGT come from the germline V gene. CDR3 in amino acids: CASSYWGQGGVAQYF. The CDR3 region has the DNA TGTGCCAGCAGTTATTGGGGACAGGGCGGCGTTGCGCAGTACTTC.

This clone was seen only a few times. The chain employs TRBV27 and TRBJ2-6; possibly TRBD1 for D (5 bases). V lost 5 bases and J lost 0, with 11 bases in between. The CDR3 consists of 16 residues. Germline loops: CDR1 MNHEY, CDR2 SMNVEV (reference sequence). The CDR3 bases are TGTGCCAGCAGTAGACAGATTTCCTCTGGGGCCAACGTCCTGACTTTC. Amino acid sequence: CASSRQISSGANVLTF.

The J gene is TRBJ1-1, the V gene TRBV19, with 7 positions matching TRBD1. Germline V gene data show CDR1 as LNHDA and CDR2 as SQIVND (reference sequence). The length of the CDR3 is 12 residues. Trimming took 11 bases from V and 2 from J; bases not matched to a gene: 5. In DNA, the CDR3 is TGTGCCGTCGGGACAGCTAACACTGAAGCTTTCTTT. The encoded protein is CAVGTANTEAFF.